A single sample gave rise to the 24 T cell receptor beta chains below, sequenced in a study of post-analysis software for immune sequencing data. No antigens are known for them. Study observations and caveats: Five or six TRBV segments, TRBV5-6, TRBV5-1 and TRBV20-1 among them, were found more frequent in patients than controls.

Unique molecular identifiers tagged the TCR beta cDNA libraries. TCRdb analysed the PCR reads with MiXCR anew, one entry per CDR3 protein. The sample holds some 890,000 distinct CDR3 sequences, around 50% seen once. The sequenced material came from blood. The receptors were gathered from a girl aged 5-17 years with multiple sclerosis.

The rearrangement joins TRBV9 to TRBJ2-3; D perhaps matches TRBD2 (5 bases). Trimming took 0 bases from V and 0 from J, leaving 11 bases between them. Germline lookup yields CDR1 SGDLS and CDR2 YYNGEE. The length of the CDR3 is 16 residues. The DNA of the CDR3 is TGTGCCAGCAGCGTAGATCGGGGTTTCAGCACAGATACGCAGTATTTT. This codes for CASSVDRGFSTDTQYF.

This chain connects TRBV15 to TRBJ2-5; a possible D gene is TRBD1 (6 bases). The CDR3 length is 13 residues. V shed 3 bases and J shed 5 bases, with 10 bases lying between them. Germline-derived CDR1 and CDR2 are LNHNV and YYDKDF (reference sequence). The CDR3 bases are TGTGCCACCAGCAGGGGACATCGCGAGACCCAGTACTTC. It yields the protein CATSRGHRETQYF.

The rearrangement joins TRBV29-1 to TRBJ2-7, with D possibly being TRBD2 (6 bases). Germline values: CDR1 SQVTM, CDR2 ANQGSEA. The length of the CDR3 is 13 residues. V was pared by 6 bases and J by 3 bases, with 15 bases between. CDR3 protein: CSVRGTENYEQYF. CDR3 in DNA: TGCAGCGTCCGGGGGACTGAGAACTACGAGCAGTACTTC.

With respect to this clonotype: Since the CDR3 does not end with the conserved phenylalanine or tryptophan, this likely comes from a read error. This sequence joins TRBV6-5 and TRBJ2-5, with 9 bases fitting TRBD2. After removal of 6 bases from V and 3 bases from J, the junction contained 8 bases not matched to a gene. Looked up from germline, CDR1 is MNHEY and CDR2 is SVGAGI. The CDR3 spans 15 residues. The CDR3 is CASSSLAGGKETQYS. The CDR3 DNA sequence: TGTGCCAGCAGCTCCCTGGCGGGGGGGAAAGAGACCCAGTACTCC.

The V call is TRBV12-3 or TRBV12-4, the J call TRBJ2-1, with 7 bases aligning to TRBD2. This CDR3 contains 15 residues. The V segment lost 2 bases and the J segment 2 bases; nucleotides outside the gene matches: 3. The chain's CDR3 is CASSLRSGAYNEQFF. CDR3 coding DNA: TGTGCCAGCAGTTTAAGAAGCGGGGCCTACAATGAGCAGTTCTTC.

The V and J genes are TRBV27 and TRBJ1-1; TRBD1 might be the D (6 bases). Germline-derived CDR1 and CDR2 are MNHEY and SMNVEV (reference sequence). Trimming stripped 8 bases from V and 1 base from J, with 14 bases between. CDR3 length equals 14 residues. In DNA, the CDR3 is TGTGCCAGCCGGGGGGGGGCTAAGAACACTGAAGCTTTCTTT. Encoded protein: CASRGGAKNTEAFF.

The chain carries TRBV20-1 and TRBJ2-1; 8 positions match TRBD2. Trimming cost V 6 bases and J 4 bases; bases outside gene matches: 11. Looked up from germline, CDR1 is DFQATT and CDR2 is SNEGSKA (reference sequence). This CDR3 comprises 15 residues. The CDR3 region is CSARRGGGGYNEQFF. CDR3 nucleotide sequence: TGCAGTGCCCGCAGGGGTGGCGGGGGGTACAATGAGCAGTTCTTC.

The gene calls are TRBV20-1 and TRBJ2-5; 8 bases line up with TRBD2. This CDR3 spans 12 amino acids. Losses at the gene ends were 6 bases for V and 2 bases for J; bases not matched to a gene: 2. Germline CDR1 is DFQATT and CDR2 is SNEGSKA (reference sequence). CDR3 in DNA: TGCAGTGCGGTAGCGGGGCAAGAGACCCAGTACTTC. This encodes CSAVAGQETQYF.

The chain uses TRBV7-3 and TRBJ2-3; perhaps TRBD2 as D (6 bases). Germline lookup yields CDR1 SGHTA and CDR2 FQGTGA. V was clipped by 0 bases and J by 10 bases, with 20 bases between them. This CDR3 comprises 16 residues. CDR3 DNA sequence: TGTGCCAGCAGCTTAACGGTAGCGGCCCCGCTTGTGGCGCAGTATTTT. Protein: CASSLTVAAPLVAQYF.

The sample holds a few counts of this clonotype. This rearrangement joins TRBV12-5 to TRBJ2-3; 8 positions match TRBD2. V lost 5 bases and J lost 2; bases outside the gene matches: 9. Germline loops: CDR1 LGHNT, CDR2 FRNRAP. The length of the CDR3 is 16 residues. Written as DNA, the CDR3 is TGTGCTAGTGGTCCCACGGGGGGGAGGGTCACAGATACGCAGTATTTT. Translating gives CASGPTGGRVTDTQYF.

This clonotype was detected a few times. The CDR3 nucleotides are TGTGCCAGCAGCTCGACAGGGAGAGCCTACGAGCAGTACTTC. Translated, it gives CASSSTGRAYEQYF. The chain recombines TRBV11-2 with TRBJ2-7; 7 nucleotides align to TRBD1. V dropped 4 bases and J dropped 2; count of bases not matched to a gene: 5. The CDR3 is made up of 14 amino acids. Germline V gene data show CDR1 as SGHAT and CDR2 as FQNNGV. Looking up the rest from reference TRBV11-2 and TRBJ2-7 gives the full variable domain: EAGVAQSPRYKIIEKRQSVAFWCNPISGHATLYWYQQILGQGPKLLIQFQNNGVVDDSQLPKDRFSAERLKGVDSTLKIQPAKLEDSAVYLCASSSTGRAYEQYFGPGTRLTVT.

The genes are TRBV7-9 and TRBJ2-1, with 10 positions matching TRBD2. CDR3 length: 16 amino acids. From germline, CDR1 is SEHNR and CDR2 FQNEAQ (reference sequence). V lost 6 bases, J lost 2 bases, and 7 bases stayed unmatched. The CDR3 is CASRSQREGPYNEQFF. As DNA, the CDR3 is TGTGCCAGCAGATCCCAGCGGGAGGGCCCCTACAATGAGCAGTTCTTC.

Of note for this clonotype: At one end, the junction sequence differs from germline, possibly due to a read error. This chain uses TRBV12-3 or TRBV12-4 with TRBJ2-7; possibly TRBD1 or TRBD2 for D (6 bases each). The CDR3 is made up of 16 amino acids. The CDR3 is CASSLGGRPAEYEQYF. CDR3 DNA sequence: TGTGCCAGCAGCTTAGGGGGGAGGCCTGCTGAGTACGAGCAGTACTTC.

This clonotype occurred a few times. This chain joins TRBV29-1 and TRBJ2-1, with TRBD2 as a possible D gene (6 bases). The CDR3 contains 13 residues. CDR1 SQVTM and CDR2 ANQGSEA come from the germline V gene. V lost 2 bases, J lost 6 bases, and 11 bases lay in between. CDR3 sequence (DNA): TGCAGCGTTGAACGGCAGGGAGGCAATGAGCAGTTCTTC. It translates to CSVERQGGNEQFF.

In its sample, this clonotype was seen a few times. The chain links TRBV7-7 to TRBJ2-1; D remains unclear. The V and J ends lost 5 bases and 7 bases respectively, with 15 bases between them. This CDR3 contains 14 residues. From germline, CDR1 is SSHAT and CDR2 FNYEAQ (reference sequence). The DNA for the CDR3 is TGTGCCAGCAGCCCGCTTAGGTCTCCGAATGAGCAGTTCTTC. Its translation: CASSPLRSPNEQFF.

This clonotype was seen only a few times. V is TRBV5-1 and J is TRBJ2-4; 9 nucleotides align to TRBD1. J was trimmed by 4 bases and V by 3 bases; bases with no gene match: 5. CDR3 length equals 15 residues. Looked up from germline, CDR1 is SGHRS and CDR2 is YFSETQ. CDR3 region: CASSWGTGPKNIQYF. The DNA for the CDR3 is TGCGCCAGCAGCTGGGGGACAGGGCCGAAAAACATTCAGTACTTC.

The V gene is TRBV5-1, the J gene TRBJ1-2; D is ambiguous. The germline V gene encodes CDR1 SGHRS and CDR2 YFSETQ. Trimming took off 0 bases at V and 7 bases at J, with 16 bases between the two ends. This CDR3 region has 15 residues. The CDR3 loop is CASSLVSIVASGYTF. The DNA for the CDR3 is TGCGCCAGCAGCTTGGTTTCCATCGTCGCTTCTGGCTACACCTTC.

With respect to this clonotype: The junction shows a germline mismatch at one end, possibly a read error. The V gene is TRBV6-5, the J gene TRBJ2-6; D possibly matches TRBD1 or TRBD2 (5 bases each). This CDR3 spans 17 amino acids. Germline CDR1 reads MNHEY; CDR2 reads SVGAGI. This CDR3 is CASSYSSRGSGANVRTF. Here the CDR3 DNA reads TGTGCCAGCAGTTACTCGTCGAGGGGCTCTGGGGCCAACGTCCGGACTTTC.

The chain combines TRBV20-1 with TRBJ2-3; D not certain. CDR3 length: 11 amino acids. CDR1 is DFQATT, CDR2 SNEGSKA, per germline (reference sequence). The ends were cut back, 4 bases at V and 6 bases at J, with 8 bases in the middle. For the CDR3, the DNA is TGCAGTGCTATCGACGGCGATACGCAGTATTTT. The encoded protein is CSAIDGDTQYF.

The sample holds one count of this clonotype. V is TRBV24-1 and J is TRBJ2-5; 7 bases map to TRBD2. Trimming cost V 4 bases and J 5 bases; bases outside gene matches: 9. There are 15 residues in the CDR3. Germline CDR1 reads KGHDR; CDR2 reads SFDVKD. As DNA, the CDR3 is TGTGCCACCAGTGACCCCGGGGGAGGGGAGGAGACCCAGTACTTC. This gives the protein CATSDPGGGEETQYF.

As regards this clonotype: At one end the junction does not follow the germline gene, possibly because of a read error. CDR3 DNA sequence: TGCGCCAGCAGCCAGACAGGAACCGTCTATGACTACACCTTC. It is translated as CASSQTGTVYDYTF. The V call is TRBV4-1, the J call TRBJ1-2; possible D gene TRBD1, 6 bases. There are 14 residues in the CDR3. The V gene's germline CDR1 is MGHRA and CDR2 YSYEKL.

Concerning this clonotype itself: Sequence at one end of the junction differs from germline and may be a read error. This rearrangement joins TRBV5-1 to TRBJ2-7; 8 bases fit TRBD1. This CDR3 spans 14 amino acids. The germline V gene has CDR1 SGHRS and CDR2 YFSETQ. The CDR3 nucleotides are TGCGCCGGCAGCTTGCAGGACAGGGACTACGAGCAGTACTTC. Translation: CAGSLQDRDYEQYF.

The CDR3 loop is CASSSGQIRGETQYF. CDR3 DNA: TGTGCCAGCAGCTCCGGACAGATAAGGGGGGAGACCCAGTACTTC. The chain joins TRBV7-9 to TRBJ2-7; TRBD1 is a possible D gene (6 bases). The J call could be wrong; TRBJ2-5 is a better fit for the DNA end. There are 15 residues in the CDR3. The V gene's germline CDR1 is SEHNR and CDR2 FQNEAQ (reference sequence).

The chain uses TRBV5-1 and TRBJ2-6, with a possible D match to TRBD1 (5 bases). Trimming removed 0 bases from V and 9 bases from J, with 10 bases in between. Germline-derived CDR1 and CDR2 are SGHRS and YFSETQ. The CDR3 length is 14 residues. The CDR3 DNA follows: TGCGCCAGCAGCTTGGACAGGACACACAACGTCCTGACTTTC. Translating gives CASSLDRTHNVLTF.